This TCR beta chain was sequenced during a study of blood T cell repertoires in COVID-19. Across the whole study: Samples representing acute and convalescent COVID-19 were sourced from the United States, Italy and Spain. The analysed material was cDNA or gDNA that came from T cells, B-cell-depleted T cells, or PBMCs.

Authors' methods: For nucleated cells, counts were estimated from reference gene primer amplification. Sequencing used immunoSEQ multiplex PCR; TCRdb keeps in-frame clones, though not all of them. The V and J calls and clone size are taken from that table; D and trimming were inferred from the DNA. The table shows some 74,000 clones, with roughly 83% occurring only once. The CDR3 is 14 amino acids. Germline-derived CDR1 and CDR2 are KGHSH and LQKENI. After removal of 3 bases from V and 4 bases from J, the junction contained 3 bases not matched to a gene. The genes are TRBV18 and TRBJ1-2; 9 nucleotides line up with TRBD1. The sequenced sample consisted of peripheral blood. The sequence was collected from a woman at least 80 years old with acute or convalescent COVID-19. CDR3 protein: CASSPGGQGYGYTF. CDR3 in DNA: TGTGCCAGCTCACCGGGGGGACAGGGCTATGGCTACACCTTC.